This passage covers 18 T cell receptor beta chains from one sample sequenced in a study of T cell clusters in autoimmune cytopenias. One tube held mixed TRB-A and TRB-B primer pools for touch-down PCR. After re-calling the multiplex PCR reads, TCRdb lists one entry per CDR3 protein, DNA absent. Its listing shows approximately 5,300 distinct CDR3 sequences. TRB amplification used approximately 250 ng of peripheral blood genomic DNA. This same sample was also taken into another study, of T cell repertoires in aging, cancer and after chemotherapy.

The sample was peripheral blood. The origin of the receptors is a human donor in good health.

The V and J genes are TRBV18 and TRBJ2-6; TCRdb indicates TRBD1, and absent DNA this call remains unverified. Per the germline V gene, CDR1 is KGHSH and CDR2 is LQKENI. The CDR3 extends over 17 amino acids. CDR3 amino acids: CASSPGTGNSGANVLTF.

This chain's CDR3 is CASSLGTPGQKNQPQHF. The chain carries TRBV19 and TRBJ1-5; as DNA is missing, the TRBD1 call by TCRdb cannot be tested. CDR1 LNHDA and CDR2 SQIVND come from the germline V gene (reference sequence). This CDR3 comprises 17 residues.

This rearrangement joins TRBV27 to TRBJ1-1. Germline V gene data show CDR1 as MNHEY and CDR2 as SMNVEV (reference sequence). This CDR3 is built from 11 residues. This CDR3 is CATRKGFKAFF.

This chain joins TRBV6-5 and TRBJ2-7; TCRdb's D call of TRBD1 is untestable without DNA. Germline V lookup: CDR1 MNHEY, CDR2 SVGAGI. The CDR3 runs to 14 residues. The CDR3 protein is CASSFRTGEYEQYF.

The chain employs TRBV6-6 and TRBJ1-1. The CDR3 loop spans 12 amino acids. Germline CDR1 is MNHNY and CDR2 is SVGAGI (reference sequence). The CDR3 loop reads CASTRWNTEAFF.

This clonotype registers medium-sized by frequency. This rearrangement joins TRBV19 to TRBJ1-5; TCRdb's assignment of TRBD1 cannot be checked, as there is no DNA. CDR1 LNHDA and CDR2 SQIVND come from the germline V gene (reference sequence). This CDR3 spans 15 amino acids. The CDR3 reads CASSPGQSPNQPQHF.

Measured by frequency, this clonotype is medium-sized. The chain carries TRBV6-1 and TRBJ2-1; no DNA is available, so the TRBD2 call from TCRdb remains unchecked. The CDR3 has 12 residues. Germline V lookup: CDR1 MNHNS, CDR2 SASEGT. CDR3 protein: CASGLIYNEQFF.

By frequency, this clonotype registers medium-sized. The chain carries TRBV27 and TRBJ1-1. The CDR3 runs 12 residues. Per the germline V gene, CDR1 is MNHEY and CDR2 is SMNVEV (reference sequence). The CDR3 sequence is CASSLGGRAAFF.

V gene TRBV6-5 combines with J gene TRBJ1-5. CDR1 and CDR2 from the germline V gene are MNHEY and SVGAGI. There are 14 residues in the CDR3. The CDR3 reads CASSLHNSNQPQHF.

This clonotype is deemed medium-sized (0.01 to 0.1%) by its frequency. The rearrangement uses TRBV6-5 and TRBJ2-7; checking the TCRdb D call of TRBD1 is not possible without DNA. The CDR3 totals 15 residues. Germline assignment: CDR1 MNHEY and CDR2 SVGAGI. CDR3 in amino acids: CASSYREGHSYEQYF.

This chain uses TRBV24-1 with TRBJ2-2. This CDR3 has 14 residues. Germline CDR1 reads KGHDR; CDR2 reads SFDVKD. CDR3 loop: CATSPRANTGELFF.

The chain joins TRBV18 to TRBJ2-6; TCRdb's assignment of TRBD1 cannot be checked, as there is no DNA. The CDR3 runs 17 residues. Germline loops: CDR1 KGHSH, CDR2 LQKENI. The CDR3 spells CASTQGTAFSGANVLTF. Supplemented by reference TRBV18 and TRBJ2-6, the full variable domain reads NAGVMQNPRHLVRRRGQEARLRCSPMKGHSHVYWYRQLPEEGLKFMVYLQKENIIDESGMPKERFSAEFPKEGPSILRIQQVVRGDSAAYFCASTQGTAFSGANVLTFGAGSRLTVL.

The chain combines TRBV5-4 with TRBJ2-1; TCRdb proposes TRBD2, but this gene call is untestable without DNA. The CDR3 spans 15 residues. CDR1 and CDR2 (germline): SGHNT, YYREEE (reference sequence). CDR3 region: CASSPGLETVHEQFF.

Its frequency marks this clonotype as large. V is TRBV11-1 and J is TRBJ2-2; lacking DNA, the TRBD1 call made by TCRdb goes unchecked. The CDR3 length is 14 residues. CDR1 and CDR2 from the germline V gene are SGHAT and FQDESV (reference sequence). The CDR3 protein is CASSLVDSVGELFF.

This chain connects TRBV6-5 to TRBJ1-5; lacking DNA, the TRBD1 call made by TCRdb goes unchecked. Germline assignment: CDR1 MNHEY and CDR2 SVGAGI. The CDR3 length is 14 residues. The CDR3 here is CASSYSMGHQPQHF.

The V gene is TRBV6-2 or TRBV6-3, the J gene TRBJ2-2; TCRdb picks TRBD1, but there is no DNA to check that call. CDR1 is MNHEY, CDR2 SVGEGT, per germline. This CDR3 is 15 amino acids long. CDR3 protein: CASAPGVSDTGELFF.

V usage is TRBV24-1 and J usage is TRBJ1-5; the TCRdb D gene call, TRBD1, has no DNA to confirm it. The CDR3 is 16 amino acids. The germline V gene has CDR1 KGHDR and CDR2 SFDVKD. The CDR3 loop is CATSDSTGIDNQPQHF.

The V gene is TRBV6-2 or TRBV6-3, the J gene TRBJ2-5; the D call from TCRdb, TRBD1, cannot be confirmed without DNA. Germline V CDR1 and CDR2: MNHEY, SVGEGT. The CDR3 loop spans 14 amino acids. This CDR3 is CASRSRGGGETQYF.